Presented here are 23 T cell receptor beta chains from one specimen sequenced in a study of cytomegalovirus exposure and HLA in healthy donors. With 60 Vbeta and 13 Jbeta primers, the PCR was carried out. The method was immunoSEQ multiplex PCR; TCRdb's version includes in-frame clones alone and lacks a portion of them. The sample records 180,000 or so clones, about four fifths being singletons. Sequenced sample: PBMCs. Receptor source: a female donor in good health and CMV-seronegative.

This chain uses TRBV7-9 with TRBJ2-2, with 9 nucleotides matching TRBD1. This CDR3 spans 17 amino acids. The germline gives CDR1 SEHNR, CDR2 FQNEAQ (reference sequence). With 6 bases clipped from V and 0 bases from J, the junction kept 8 bases outside the gene matches. This CDR3 is CASSSVTGGANTGELFF. The CDR3 bases are TGTGCCAGCAGTTCGGTCACAGGGGGCGCGAACACCGGGGAGCTGTTTTTT.

The chain links TRBV10-2 to TRBJ1-5, with a weak D call TRBD1 (5 bases). The CDR3 sequence is 17 residues long. Germline V lookup: CDR1 WSHSY, CDR2 SAAADI. Trimming took off 11 bases at V and 0 bases at J, with 23 bases between the two ends. The CDR3 bases are TGCGCCGGCAAGGCAGGGAGGTCACTGGATAGCAATCAGCCCCAGCATTTT. Protein product: CAGKAGRSLDSNQPQHF.

V gene TRBV11-2 combines with J gene TRBJ2-7; possibly TRBD1 for D (7 bases). V lost 5 bases to trimming and J lost 7 bases, with 18 bases between them. Germline V CDR1 and CDR2: SGHAT, FQNNGV. This CDR3 has 14 amino acids. The CDR3 DNA follows: TGTGCCAGCAGCAACCCGACACAGGGGAGGGAGCAGTACTTC. Its translation: CASSNPTQGREQYF.

CDR3 DNA sequence: TGTGCCAGCAGCCAGTATAGCAATCAGCCCCAGCATTTT. Translating gives CASSQYSNQPQHF. V is TRBV6-1 and J is TRBJ1-5; D unclear. The CDR3 has 13 amino acids. Germline-derived CDR1 and CDR2 are MNHNS and SASEGT. V lost 6 bases and J lost 0, with 6 bases in between.

This clone was observed a few times. The rearrangement joins TRBV28 to TRBJ2-7; TRBD2 matches at 7 bases. The germline gives CDR1 MDHEN, CDR2 SYDVKM. The CDR3 extends over 13 amino acids. The junction had 6 bases not matched to a gene; V was cut back by 10 bases and J by 0 bases. Written as DNA, the CDR3 is TGTGCCACCGTTCGCGGGGGCTCCTACGAGCAGTACTTC. Translating it yields CATVRGGSYEQYF.

The rearrangement uses TRBV9 and TRBJ1-2; 8 bases are a match to TRBD1. CDR1 and CDR2 from the germline V gene are SGDLS and YYNGEE. J was trimmed by 3 bases and V by 1 base; bases with no gene match: 5. The CDR3 runs to 15 residues. The CDR3: CASSVSGQGDYGYTF. The CDR3 DNA reads as TGTGCCAGCAGCGTATCAGGACAGGGAGACTATGGCTACACCTTC.

The chain uses TRBV2 and TRBJ1-2, with unresolved D. The CDR3 is 13 amino acids. V lost 1 base to trimming and J lost 8 bases, with 11 bases between them. The germline V gene encodes CDR1 SNHLY and CDR2 FYNNEI. CDR3 sequence reads: CASSEEIGSGYTF. The CDR3 coding sequence is TGTGCCAGCAGTGAAGAGATCGGGAGCGGCTACACCTTC. Full variable domain (outside the CDR3, taken from reference TRBV2 and TRBJ1-2): EPEVTQTPSHQVTQMGQEVILRCVPISNHLYFYWYRQILGQKVEFLVSFYNNEISEKSEIFDDQFSVERPDGSNFTLKIRSTKLEDSAMYFCASSEEIGSGYTFGSGTRLTVV.

This chain links TRBV5-6 with TRBJ2-3, with a tentative D call TRBD2 (5 bases). The germline V and J ends were trimmed by 4 bases and 6 bases, with 12 bases remaining between them. The CDR3 length is 13 residues. Germline loops: CDR1 SGHDT, CDR2 YYEEEE. The CDR3 spells CASSPNPGDTQYF. DNA for the CDR3: TGTGCCAGCAGCCCCAATCCGGGGGATACGCAGTATTTT.

DNA for the CDR3: TGCGCCAGCAGCGTCCGGGACAGGGACACCGGGGAGCTGTTTTTT. Residues: CASSVRDRDTGELFF. This chain links TRBV5-1 with TRBJ2-2; 9 positions match TRBD1. Trimming at V came to 4 bases and at J to 3 bases, leaving 4 bases not matched to a gene. This CDR3 contains 15 residues. Germline lookup yields CDR1 SGHRS and CDR2 YFSETQ.

V is TRBV6-1 and J is TRBJ1-5; no clear D gene. Germline V gives CDR1 MNHNS, CDR2 SASEGT. V lost 7 bases and J 10 bases, leaving 17 bases between the germline ends. CDR3 size: 13 residues. CDR3 DNA: TGTGCCAGCACTCCCCAGGTCCCGGAACCCCAGCATTTT. Protein product: CASTPQVPEPQHF.

This clone was seen a few times. This same CDR3 is encoded by further DNA sequences in the sample. This chain links TRBV11-2 with TRBJ1-5; no reliable D call. Looked up from germline, CDR1 is SGHAT and CDR2 is FQNNGV. The CDR3 length is 15 residues. V dropped 1 base and J dropped 0 bases, with 7 bases sitting between them. CDR3: CASSLGGISNQPQHF. CDR3 coding DNA: TGTGCCAGCAGCTTAGGAGGGATTAGCAATCAGCCCCAGCATTTT.

This clone was observed a single time. The rearrangement uses TRBV5-1 and TRBJ2-1, with D perhaps TRBD1 (6 bases). Looked up from germline, CDR1 is SGHRS and CDR2 is YFSETQ. The CDR3 has 16 amino acids. Trimming shortened V by 4 bases and J by 1 base, and 15 bases separated the two germline ends. CDR3 nucleotides: TGCGCCAGCAGCCTTGGGGGCACCCCTTCCTACAATGAGCAGTTCTTC. Translation: CASSLGGTPSYNEQFF.

The gene calls are TRBV7-2 and TRBJ1-2; TRBD1 is a possible D gene (5 bases). The CDR3 totals 14 residues. Trimming left V 4 bases short and J 7 bases short, with 16 bases between. CDR1 and CDR2 from the germline V gene are SGHTA and FQGNSA. The CDR3, as DNA: TGTGCCAGCAGCTGGTCAGGGAGGTCCTCTGGCTACACCTTC. As protein: CASSWSGRSSGYTF.

This clone was detected once. The chain uses TRBV5-6 and TRBJ1-5, with D uncertain. Trimming stripped 2 bases from V and 2 bases from J, with 8 bases between. Germline V gene lookup returns CDR1 SGHDT and CDR2 YYEEEE. CDR3 length: 14 amino acids. The CDR3 here is CASSLRFGNQPQHF. DNA of the CDR3: TGTGCCAGCAGCTTACGGTTCGGCAATCAGCCCCAGCATTTT. Full variable domain (outside the CDR3, taken from reference TRBV5-6 and TRBJ1-5): DAGVTQSPTHLIKTRGQQVTLRCSPKSGHDTVSWYQQALGQGPQFIFQYYEEEERQRGNFPDRFSGHQFPNYSSELNVNALLLGDSALYLCASSLRFGNQPQHFGDGTRLSIL.

The V gene is TRBV7-3, the J gene TRBJ2-1; 8 bases align to TRBD1. Germline loops: CDR1 SGHTA, CDR2 FQGTGA. The CDR3 is 16 amino acids. V shed 3 bases, J shed 0 bases, and the junction held 4 bases outside the gene matches. CDR3: CASSFGGQDSYNEQFF. Here the CDR3 DNA reads TGTGCCAGCAGCTTCGGGGGACAGGACTCCTACAATGAGCAGTTCTTC. The variable domain in full, with the rest retrieved from reference TRBV7-3 and TRBJ2-1, is GAGVSQTPSNKVTEKGKYVELRCDPISGHTALYWYRQSLGQGPEFLIYFQGTGAADDSGLPNDRFFAVRPEGSVSTLKIQRTERGDSAVYLCASSFGGQDSYNEQFFGPGTRLTVL.

V is TRBV7-3 and J is TRBJ2-2, with TRBD1 matching 11 bases. Germline V gene sequence: CDR1 SGHTA, CDR2 FQGTGA. The CDR3 is made up of 16 amino acids. V was clipped by 6 bases and J by 6 bases; unmatched bases: 9. The CDR3: CASSSGTGGRAGELFF. CDR3 DNA: TGTGCCAGCAGTTCCGGGACAGGGGGGAGAGCCGGGGAGCTGTTTTTT. Looking up the rest from reference TRBV7-3 and TRBJ2-2 gives the full variable domain: GAGVSQTPSNKVTEKGKYVELRCDPISGHTALYWYRQSLGQGPEFLIYFQGTGAADDSGLPNDRFFAVRPEGSVSTLKIQRTERGDSAVYLCASSSGTGGRAGELFFGEGSRLTVL.

This clone has only one observation. The V call is TRBV7-9, the J call TRBJ2-1, with 10 bases aligning to TRBD2. Looked up from germline, CDR1 is SEHNR and CDR2 is FQNEAQ (reference sequence). The CDR3 length is 17 residues. V lost 6 bases and J lost 6; bases outside the gene matches: 14. The CDR3 DNA is TGTGCCAGCAGTCAACCTCCGATAGCGGGGGGATCCAATGAGCAGTTCTTC. This sequence encodes CASSQPPIAGGSNEQFF.

This clone was detected only a few times. V usage is TRBV2 and J usage is TRBJ1-4; possible D gene TRBD1, 5 bases. The CDR3 loop spans 14 amino acids. CDR1 and CDR2 (germline): SNHLY, FYNNEI. V dropped 3 bases and J dropped 12 bases, with 17 bases sitting between them. The CDR3 nucleotides read TGTGCCAGCAGTGAGCAGGGCAGCGAGTCGGAACTGTTTTTT. Amino acids: CASSEQGSESELFF. Full variable domain (outside the CDR3, taken from reference TRBV2 and TRBJ1-4): EPEVTQTPSHQVTQMGQEVILRCVPISNHLYFYWYRQILGQKVEFLVSFYNNEISEKSEIFDDQFSVERPDGSNFTLKIRSTKLEDSAMYFCASSEQGSESELFFGSGTQLSVL.

The chain employs TRBV5-1 and TRBJ1-2, with D unresolved. The CDR3 covers 13 residues. From germline, CDR1 is SGHRS and CDR2 YFSETQ. Trimming removed 1 base at V and 2 bases at J, with 6 bases between. CDR3 loop: CASSLTANYGYTF. The CDR3 DNA reads TGCGCCAGCAGCTTGACAGCCAACTATGGCTACACCTTC.

This chain links TRBV6-1 with TRBJ2-7, with 7 bases identical to TRBD2. The CDR3 is 16 amino acids. The germline V gene has CDR1 MNHNS and CDR2 SASEGT. The junction had 10 bases not matched to a gene; V was cut back by 2 bases and J by 3 bases. As DNA, the CDR3 is TGTGCCAGCAGTGAACCTCCTAGCGGCGACGACTACGAGCAGTACTTC. This codes for CASSEPPSGDDYEQYF.

The chain carries TRBV6-1 and TRBJ2-1; 10 bases fit TRBD1. CDR1 is MNHNS and CDR2 is SASEGT in the germline V gene. This CDR3 comprises 15 residues. J gave up 3 bases and V 3 bases, and 2 bases lay outside the gene matches. This chain's CDR3 is CASSEGQGIYNEQFF. In DNA form, the CDR3 reads TGTGCCAGCAGTGAGGGACAGGGGATCTACAATGAGCAGTTCTTC.

V and J are TRBV11-3 and TRBJ2-7, with 7 bases identical to TRBD1. Germline V gene sequence: CDR1 SGHNT, CDR2 YENEEA. CDR3 length: 15 amino acids. Losses at the gene ends were 1 base for V and 7 bases for J; bases not matched to a gene: 10. The CDR3 nucleotides read TGTGCCAGCAGCTTAGGATTCGGCAGGGGGATTGAGCAGTACTTC. Protein: CASSLGFGRGIEQYF.

The chain couples TRBV19 to TRBJ2-7; 9 bases are a match to TRBD1. The V gene's germline CDR1 is LNHDA and CDR2 SQIVND (reference sequence). CDR3 size: 15 residues. The junction had 3 bases not matched to a gene; V was cut back by 1 base and J by 2 bases. Written as DNA, the CDR3 is TGTGCCAGTAGTATAGTGGGACAGGGTCCCTACGAGCAGTACTTC. Translating gives CASSIVGQGPYEQYF.